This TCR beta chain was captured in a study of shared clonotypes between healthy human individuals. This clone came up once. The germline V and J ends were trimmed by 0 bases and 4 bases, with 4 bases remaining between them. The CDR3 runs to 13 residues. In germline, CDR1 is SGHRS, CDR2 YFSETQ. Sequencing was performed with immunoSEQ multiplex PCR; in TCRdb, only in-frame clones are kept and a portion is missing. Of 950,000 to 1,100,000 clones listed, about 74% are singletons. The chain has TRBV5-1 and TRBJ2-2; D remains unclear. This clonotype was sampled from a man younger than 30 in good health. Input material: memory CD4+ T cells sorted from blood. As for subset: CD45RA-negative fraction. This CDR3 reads CASSLDVTGELFF. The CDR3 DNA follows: TGCGCCAGCAGCTTGGATGTCACCGGGGAGCTGTTTTTT.